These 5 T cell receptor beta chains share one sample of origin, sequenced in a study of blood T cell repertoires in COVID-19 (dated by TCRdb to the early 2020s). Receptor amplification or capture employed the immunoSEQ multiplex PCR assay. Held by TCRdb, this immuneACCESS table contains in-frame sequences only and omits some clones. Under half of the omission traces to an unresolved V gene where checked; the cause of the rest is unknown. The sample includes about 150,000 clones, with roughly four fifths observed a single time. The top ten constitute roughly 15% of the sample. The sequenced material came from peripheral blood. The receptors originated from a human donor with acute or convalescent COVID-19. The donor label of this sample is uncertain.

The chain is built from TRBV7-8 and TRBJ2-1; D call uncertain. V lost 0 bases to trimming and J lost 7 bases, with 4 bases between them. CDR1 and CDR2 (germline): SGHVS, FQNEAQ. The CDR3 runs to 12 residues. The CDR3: CASSLALNEQFF. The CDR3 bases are TGTGCCAGCAGCTTAGCCCTAAATGAGCAGTTCTTC.

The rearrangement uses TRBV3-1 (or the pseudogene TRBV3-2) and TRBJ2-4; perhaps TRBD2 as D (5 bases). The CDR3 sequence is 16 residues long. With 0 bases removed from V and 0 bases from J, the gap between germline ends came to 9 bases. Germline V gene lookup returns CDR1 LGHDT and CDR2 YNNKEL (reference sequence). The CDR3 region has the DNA TGTGCCAGCAGCCAAGATGGGAGAATAGCCAAAAACATTCAGTACTTC. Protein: CASSQDGRIAKNIQYF.

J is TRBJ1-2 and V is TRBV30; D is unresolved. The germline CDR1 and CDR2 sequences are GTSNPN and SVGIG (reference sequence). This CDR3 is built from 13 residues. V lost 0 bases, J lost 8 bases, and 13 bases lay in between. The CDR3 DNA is TGTGCCTGGAGTGTACTTGGAGGTGTAGGCTACACCTTC. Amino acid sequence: CAWSVLGGVGYTF.

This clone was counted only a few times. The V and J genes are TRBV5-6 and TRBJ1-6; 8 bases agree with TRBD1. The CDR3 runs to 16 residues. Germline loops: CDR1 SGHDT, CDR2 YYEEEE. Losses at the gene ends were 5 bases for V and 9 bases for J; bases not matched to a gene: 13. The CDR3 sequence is CASSNDRGSSVSPLHF. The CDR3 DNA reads TGTGCCAGCAGTAATGACAGGGGAAGCTCTGTTTCACCCCTCCACTTT. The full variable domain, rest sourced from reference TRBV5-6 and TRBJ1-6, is DAGVTQSPTHLIKTRGQQVTLRCSPKSGHDTVSWYQQALGQGPQFIFQYYEEEERQRGNFPDRFSGHQFPNYSSELNVNALLLGDSALYLCASSNDRGSSVSPLHFGNGTRLTVT.

The CDR3 reads CASSRGYETGVEAFF. Written as DNA, the CDR3 is TGCGCCAGCAGCCGAGGGTACGAAACAGGGGTCGAAGCTTTCTTT. The chain recombines TRBV5-1 with TRBJ1-1; 7 bases are a match to TRBD1. The CDR3 contains 15 residues. Germline CDR1 SGHRS, CDR2 YFSETQ. V lost 4 bases to trimming and J lost 8 bases; unmatched junction nucleotides: 14.